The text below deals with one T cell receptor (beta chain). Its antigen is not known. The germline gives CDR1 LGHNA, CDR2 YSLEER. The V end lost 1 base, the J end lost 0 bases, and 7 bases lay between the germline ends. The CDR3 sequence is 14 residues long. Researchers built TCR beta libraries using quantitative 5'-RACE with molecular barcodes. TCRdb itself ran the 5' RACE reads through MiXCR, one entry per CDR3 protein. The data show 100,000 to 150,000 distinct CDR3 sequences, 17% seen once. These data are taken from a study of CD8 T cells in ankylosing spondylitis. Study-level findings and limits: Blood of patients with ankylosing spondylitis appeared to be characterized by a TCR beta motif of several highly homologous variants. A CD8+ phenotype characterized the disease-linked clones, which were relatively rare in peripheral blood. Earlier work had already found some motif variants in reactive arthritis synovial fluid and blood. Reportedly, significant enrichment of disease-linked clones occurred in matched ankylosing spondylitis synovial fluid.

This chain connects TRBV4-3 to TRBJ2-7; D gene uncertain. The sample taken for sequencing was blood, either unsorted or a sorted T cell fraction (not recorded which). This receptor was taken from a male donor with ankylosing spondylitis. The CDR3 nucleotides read TGCGCCAGCAGCCAAGCTATGAGCTCCTACGAGCAGTACTTC. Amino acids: CASSQAMSSYEQYF.